Included here is one T cell receptor (beta chain) sequence, with context. As yet, its antigen is unknown. One end of the junction does not line up with germline, which may come from a read error. Additional DNA sequences in this sample encode the identical CDR3. Profiled with immunoSEQ multiplex PCR; TCRdb holds only in-frame clones, not every one. The sample yields a few thousand clones, approximately 80% seen once. These data belong to a study of immune cell composition in non-small cell lung cancer. In the study overall: Lung adenocarcinoma or squamous carcinoma made up most tumours. Points from the study as a whole: Squamous carcinomas (approximately 80%) more often had tumour-associated clones >0.5% than adenocarcinomas (33%). Tumour TCR-beta clonality showed no significant link to smoking pack-years.

The germline CDR1 and CDR2 sequences are SEHNR and FQNEAQ (reference sequence). The CDR3 length is 14 residues. Genomic DNA came from frozen unsorted single-cell suspensions. Specimen: lung tumor tissue. V is TRBV7-9 and J is TRBJ2-7, with D perhaps matching TRBD1 (6 bases). The clonotype was recovered from a human donor with non-small cell lung cancer. For the CDR3, the DNA is TGTGCCAGCGGCTTGGGGACAAGGTACGAGAAGCAGTACTTC. It is translated as CASGLGTRYEKQYF.